The clone carrying this T cell receptor beta chain showed up many times. The antigen is undetermined. Original processing methods: A classifier of distant metastasis in papillary thyroid cancer was built from CDR3 differences (across clinicopathological groups). TCRdb re-called the PCR reads with MiXCR. In this record, the V and J calls reflect TCRdb's handling and not the investigators' own analysis. The sample holds 25,000 to 35,000 clones, 17% seen once. These data belong to a study of metastatic and nonmetastatic thyroid tumors. Study details: Repertoires of blood and of tissue (tumor or nodule) from malignant and benign thyroid patients were compared. Study-wide results and caveats: For both blood and tumor, malignant thyroid tumors reportedly showed significantly higher TCR beta diversity than benign nodules did.

V lost 8 bases and J lost 0, with 16 bases in between. Germline CDR1 reads SQVTM; CDR2 reads ANQGSEA. CDR3 size: 14 residues. Patients had received no treatment of any kind before thyroid surgery. Material: blood. The chain uses TRBV29-1 and TRBJ1-1; D gene uncertain. The receptor was derived from a female donor with papillary thyroid cancer or a benign thyroid nodule (not recorded which). Some clones in this sample may be carry-over from other donors' samples. The CDR3 DNA follows: TGCAGCTCGCTCGACGCGCAGATGAACACTGAAGCTTTCTTT. Protein: CSSLDAQMNTEAFF.